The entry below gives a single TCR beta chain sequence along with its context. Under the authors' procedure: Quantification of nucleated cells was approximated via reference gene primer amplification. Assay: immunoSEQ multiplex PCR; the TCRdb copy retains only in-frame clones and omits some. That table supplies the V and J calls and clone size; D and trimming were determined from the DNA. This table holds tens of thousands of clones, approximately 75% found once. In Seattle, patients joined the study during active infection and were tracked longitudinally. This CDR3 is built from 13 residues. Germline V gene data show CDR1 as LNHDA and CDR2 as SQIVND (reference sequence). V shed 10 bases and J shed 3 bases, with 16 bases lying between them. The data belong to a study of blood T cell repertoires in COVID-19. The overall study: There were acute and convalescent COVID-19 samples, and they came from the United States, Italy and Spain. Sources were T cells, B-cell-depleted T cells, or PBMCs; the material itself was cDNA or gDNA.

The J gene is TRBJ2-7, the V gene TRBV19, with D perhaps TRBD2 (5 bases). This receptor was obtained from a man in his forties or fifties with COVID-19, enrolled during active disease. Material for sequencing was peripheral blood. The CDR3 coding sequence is TGTGCCACCCAAGGGCCGGGGAGCTACGAGCAGTACTTC. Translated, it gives CATQGPGSYEQYF. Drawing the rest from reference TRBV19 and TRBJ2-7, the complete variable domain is DGGITQSPKYLFRKEGQNVTLSCEQNLNHDAMYWYRQDPGQGLRLIYYSQIVNDFQKGDIAEGYSVSREKKESFPLTVTSAQKNPTAFYLCATQGPGSYEQYFGPGTRLTVT.